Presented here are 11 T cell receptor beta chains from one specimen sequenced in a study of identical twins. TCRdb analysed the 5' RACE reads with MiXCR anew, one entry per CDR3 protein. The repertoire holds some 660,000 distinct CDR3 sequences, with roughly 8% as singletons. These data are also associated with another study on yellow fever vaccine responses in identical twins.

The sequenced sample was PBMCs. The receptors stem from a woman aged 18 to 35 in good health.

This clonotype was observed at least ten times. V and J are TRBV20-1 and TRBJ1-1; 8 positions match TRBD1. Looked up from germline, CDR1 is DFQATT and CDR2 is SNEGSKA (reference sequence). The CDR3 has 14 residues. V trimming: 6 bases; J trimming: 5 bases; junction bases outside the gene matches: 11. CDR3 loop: CSAWPGGDWTEAFF. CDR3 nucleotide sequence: TGCAGTGCCTGGCCAGGGGGCGATTGGACTGAAGCTTTCTTT.

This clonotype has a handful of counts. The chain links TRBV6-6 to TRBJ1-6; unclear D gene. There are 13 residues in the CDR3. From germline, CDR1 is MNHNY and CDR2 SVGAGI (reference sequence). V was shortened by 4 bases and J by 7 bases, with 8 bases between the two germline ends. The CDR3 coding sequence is TGTGCCAGCAGTTTACTCATAAATTCACCCCTCCACTTT. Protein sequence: CASSLLINSPLHF.

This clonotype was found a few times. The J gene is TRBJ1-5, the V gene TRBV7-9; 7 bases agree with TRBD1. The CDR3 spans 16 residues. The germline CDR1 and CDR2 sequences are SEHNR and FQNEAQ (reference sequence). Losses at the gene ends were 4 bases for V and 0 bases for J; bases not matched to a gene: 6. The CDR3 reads CASSSTGDYSNQPQHF. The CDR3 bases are TGTGCCAGCAGCTCCACAGGGGATTATAGCAATCAGCCCCAGCATTTT.

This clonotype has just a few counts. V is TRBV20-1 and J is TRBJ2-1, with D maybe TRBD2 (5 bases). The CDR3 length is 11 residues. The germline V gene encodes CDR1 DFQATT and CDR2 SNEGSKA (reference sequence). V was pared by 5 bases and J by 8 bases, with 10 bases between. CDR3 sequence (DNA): TGCAGTGCTCCCAGCGGTTATGAGCAGTTCTTC. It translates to CSAPSGYEQFF.

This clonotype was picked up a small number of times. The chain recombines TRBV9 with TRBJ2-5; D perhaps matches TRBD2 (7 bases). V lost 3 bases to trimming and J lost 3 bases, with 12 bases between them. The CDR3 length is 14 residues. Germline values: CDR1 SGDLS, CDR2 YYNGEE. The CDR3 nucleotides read TGTGCCAGCAGCGCGGGGGGCTCCAAAGAGACCCAGTACTTC. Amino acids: CASSAGGSKETQYF.

The CDR3: CASSLHGGPSGGARNTGELFF. The CDR3 coding sequence is TGTGCCAGCAGTTTACACGGAGGGCCTAGCGGGGGGGCGAGGAACACCGGGGAGCTGTTTTTT. The chain joins TRBV12-3 or TRBV12-4 to TRBJ2-2, with 12 bases lining up with TRBD2. V lost 2 bases and J lost 1; bases outside the gene matches: 14. The CDR3 is made up of 21 amino acids.

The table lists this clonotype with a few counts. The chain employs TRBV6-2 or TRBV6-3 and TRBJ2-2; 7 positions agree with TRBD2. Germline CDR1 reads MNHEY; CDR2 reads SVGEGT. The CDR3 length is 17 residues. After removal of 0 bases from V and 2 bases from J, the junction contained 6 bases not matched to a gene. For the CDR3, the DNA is TGTGCCAGCAGTTACTCTCTAGCGGCCGCCAACACCGGGGAGCTGTTTTTT. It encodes CASSYSLAAANTGELFF.

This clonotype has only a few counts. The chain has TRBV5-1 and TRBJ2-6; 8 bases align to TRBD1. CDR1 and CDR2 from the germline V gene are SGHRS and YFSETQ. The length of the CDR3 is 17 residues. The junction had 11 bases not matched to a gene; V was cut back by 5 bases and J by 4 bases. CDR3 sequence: CASRPGTGWGGANVLTF. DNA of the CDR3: TGCGCCAGCAGGCCTGGGACAGGTTGGGGCGGGGCCAACGTCCTGACTTTC.

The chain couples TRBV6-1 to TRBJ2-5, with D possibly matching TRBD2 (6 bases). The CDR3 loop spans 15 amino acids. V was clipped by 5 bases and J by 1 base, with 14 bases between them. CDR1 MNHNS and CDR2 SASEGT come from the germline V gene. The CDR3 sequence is CASSTPDGSQETQYF. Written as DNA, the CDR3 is TGTGCCAGCAGTACCCCTGACGGGAGCCAAGAGACCCAGTACTTC.

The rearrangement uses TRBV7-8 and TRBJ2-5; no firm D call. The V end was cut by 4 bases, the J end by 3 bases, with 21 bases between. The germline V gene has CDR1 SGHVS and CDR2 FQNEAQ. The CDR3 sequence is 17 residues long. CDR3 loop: CASSSSLGVLGKETQYF. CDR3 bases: TGTGCCAGCAGCTCATCTCTAGGTGTTCTGGGGAAAGAGACCCAGTACTTC.

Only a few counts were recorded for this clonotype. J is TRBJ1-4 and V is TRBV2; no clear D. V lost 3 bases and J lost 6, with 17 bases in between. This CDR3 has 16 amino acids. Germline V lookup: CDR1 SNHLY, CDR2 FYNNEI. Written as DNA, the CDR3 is TGTGCCAGCAGTGATCCCTCCCCGGCAGTGGATGAAAAACTGTTTTTT. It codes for CASSDPSPAVDEKLFF.